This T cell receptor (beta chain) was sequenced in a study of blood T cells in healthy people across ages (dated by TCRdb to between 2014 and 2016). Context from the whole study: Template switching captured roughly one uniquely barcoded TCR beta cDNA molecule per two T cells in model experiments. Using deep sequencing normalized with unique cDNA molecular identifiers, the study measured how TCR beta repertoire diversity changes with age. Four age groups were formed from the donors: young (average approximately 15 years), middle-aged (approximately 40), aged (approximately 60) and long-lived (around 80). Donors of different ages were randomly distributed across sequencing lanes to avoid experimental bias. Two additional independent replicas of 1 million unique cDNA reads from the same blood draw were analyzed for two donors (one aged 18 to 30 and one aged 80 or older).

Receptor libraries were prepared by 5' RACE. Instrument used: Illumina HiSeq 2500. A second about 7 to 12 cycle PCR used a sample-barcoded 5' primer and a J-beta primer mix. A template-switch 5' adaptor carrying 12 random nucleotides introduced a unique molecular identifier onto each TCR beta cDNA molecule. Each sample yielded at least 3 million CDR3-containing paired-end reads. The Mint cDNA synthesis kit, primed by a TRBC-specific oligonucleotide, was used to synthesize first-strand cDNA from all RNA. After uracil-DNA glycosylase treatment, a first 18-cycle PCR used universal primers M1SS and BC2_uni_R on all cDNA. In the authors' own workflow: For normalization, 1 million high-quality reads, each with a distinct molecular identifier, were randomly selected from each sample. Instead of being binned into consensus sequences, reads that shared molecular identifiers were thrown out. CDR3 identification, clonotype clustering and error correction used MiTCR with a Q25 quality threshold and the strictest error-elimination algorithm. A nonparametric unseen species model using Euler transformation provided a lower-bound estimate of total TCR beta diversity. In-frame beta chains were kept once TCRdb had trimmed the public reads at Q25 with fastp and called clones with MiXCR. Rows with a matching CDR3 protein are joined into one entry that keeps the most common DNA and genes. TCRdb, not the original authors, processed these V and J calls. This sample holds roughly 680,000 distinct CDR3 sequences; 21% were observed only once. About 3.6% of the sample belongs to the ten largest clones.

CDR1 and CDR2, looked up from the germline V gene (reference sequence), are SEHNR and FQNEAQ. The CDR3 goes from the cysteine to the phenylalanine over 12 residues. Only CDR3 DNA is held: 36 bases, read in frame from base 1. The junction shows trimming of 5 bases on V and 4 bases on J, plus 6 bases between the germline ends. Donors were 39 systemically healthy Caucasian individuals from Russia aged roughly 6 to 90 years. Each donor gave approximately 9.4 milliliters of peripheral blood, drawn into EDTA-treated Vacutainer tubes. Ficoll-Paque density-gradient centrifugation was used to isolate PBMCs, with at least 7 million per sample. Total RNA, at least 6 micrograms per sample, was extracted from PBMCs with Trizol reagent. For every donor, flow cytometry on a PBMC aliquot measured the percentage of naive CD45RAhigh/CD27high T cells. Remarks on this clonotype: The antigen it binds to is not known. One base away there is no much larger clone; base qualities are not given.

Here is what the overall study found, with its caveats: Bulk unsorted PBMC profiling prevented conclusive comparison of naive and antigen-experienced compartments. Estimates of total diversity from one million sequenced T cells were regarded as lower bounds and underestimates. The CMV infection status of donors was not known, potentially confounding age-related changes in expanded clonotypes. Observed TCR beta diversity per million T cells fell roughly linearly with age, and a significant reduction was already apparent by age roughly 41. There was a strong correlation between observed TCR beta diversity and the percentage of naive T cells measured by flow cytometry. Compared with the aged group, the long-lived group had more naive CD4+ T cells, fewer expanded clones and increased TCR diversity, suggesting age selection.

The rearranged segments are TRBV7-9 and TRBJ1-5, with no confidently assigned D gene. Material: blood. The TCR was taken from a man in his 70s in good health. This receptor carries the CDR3 CASSPVNQPQHF. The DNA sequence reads TGTGCCAGCAGCCCTGTAAATCAGCCCCAGCATTTT.